What follows are 26 T cell receptor beta chains derived from one specimen sequenced in a study of CXCR3-negative and CXCR3-positive naive CD8 T cells. With UMI labels, 5' RACE was used to prepare the TRB cDNA libraries. Each CDR3 protein gets one entry in TCRdb, which reprocessed the 5' RACE reads and gives no DNA. This specimen shows about 120,000 distinct CDR3 sequences; the ten leading clones hold around 0.5%. The sample was naive CXCR3- CD8+ T cells from blood. Subset defined: CD45RO-CCR7+CD27+CD95- naive CD8+ T cells lacking CXCR3 (TNR3-). The receptors were gathered from a human donor in good health. Some clones in this sample may be carry-over from other donors' samples.

The J gene is TRBJ1-2, the V gene TRBV4-3. CDR1 and CDR2 (germline): LGHNA, YSLEER. The CDR3 loop spans 13 amino acids. CDR3 protein: CASSQGSSYGYTF.

The rearrangement links TRBV20-1 to TRBJ1-4. The CDR3 spans 18 residues. Germline V gives CDR1 DFQATT, CDR2 SNEGSKA (reference sequence). The CDR3 here is CSARASRPGTLRDEKLFF.

The gene calls are TRBV29-1 and TRBJ2-1. CDR1 SQVTM and CDR2 ANQGSEA come from the germline V gene. The CDR3 is made up of 15 amino acids. The CDR3 loop reads CSVEMWEYSYNEQFF.

The chain recombines TRBV14 with TRBJ2-3. Germline V CDR1 and CDR2: SGHDN, FVKESK. The CDR3 has 14 amino acids. CDR3 sequence reads: CASSQEHSTDTQYF.

This chain joins TRBV5-1 and TRBJ1-2; checking the TCRdb D call of TRBD1 is not possible without DNA. Germline V gene lookup returns CDR1 SGHRS and CDR2 YFSETQ. The CDR3 covers 18 residues. Here the CDR3 reads CASSLEPGQGISHYGYTF.

This sequence joins TRBV14 and TRBJ2-1; TCRdb indicates TRBD2, and absent DNA this call remains unverified. This CDR3 contains 16 residues. In germline, CDR1 is SGHDN, CDR2 FVKESK. The CDR3 spells CASSPRTSGGRNEQFF.

The rearrangement uses TRBV28 and TRBJ2-7; TCRdb calls TRBD1, which cannot be checked without DNA. This CDR3 spans 17 amino acids. Germline assignment: CDR1 MDHEN and CDR2 SYDVKM. This CDR3 reads CASSLSPGGQGVYEQYF. Full variable domain (rest looked up from reference TRBV28 and TRBJ2-7): DVKVTQSSRYLVKRTGEKVFLECVQDMDHENMFWYRQDPGLGLRLIYFSYDVKMKEKGDIPEGYSVSREKKERFSLILESASTNQTSMYLCASSLSPGGQGVYEQYFGPGTRLTVT.

The V gene is TRBV27, the J gene TRBJ2-4; TCRdb selects TRBD1, and the lack of DNA leaves this call unchecked. The CDR3 is 14 amino acids. Per the germline V gene, CDR1 is MNHEY and CDR2 is SMNVEV (reference sequence). CDR3 sequence: CASGTQLAKNIQYF.

J is TRBJ1-1 and V is TRBV7-8. The CDR3 loop spans 14 amino acids. Germline V gene data show CDR1 as SGHVS and CDR2 as FQNEAQ. The CDR3 sequence is CASSPGGANTEAFF.

CDR3 loop: CASSSEREAYNEQFF. The chain combines TRBV7-3 with TRBJ2-1; TCRdb names TRBD2, which stays unverified in the absence of DNA. This CDR3 has 15 residues. Germline V lookup: CDR1 SGHTA, CDR2 FQGTGA.

The rearrangement joins TRBV29-1 to TRBJ2-7. Germline loops: CDR1 SQVTM, CDR2 ANQGSEA. The CDR3 has 12 residues. The CDR3 loop reads CSVPDTTYEQYF.

The chain has TRBV4-1 and TRBJ2-1; without DNA, the TCRdb call of TRBD1 cannot be checked. The germline V gene encodes CDR1 MGHRA and CDR2 YSYEKL. The CDR3 has 17 residues. This CDR3 reads CASSQEVGGQGFDEQFF.

The chain joins TRBV4-3 to TRBJ2-3. CDR1 and CDR2 from the germline V gene are LGHNA and YSLEER. This CDR3 is 14 amino acids long. CDR3 amino acids: CASSQDVGRDTQYF.

This sequence joins TRBV29-1 and TRBJ2-2; TCRdb designates TRBD1, a call that cannot be tested without DNA. The CDR3 runs 13 residues. Germline V gene sequence: CDR1 SQVTM, CDR2 ANQGSEA. The CDR3 loop is CSVRGGNTGELFF.

V usage is TRBV7-3 and J usage is TRBJ1-2. From germline, CDR1 is SGHTA and CDR2 FQGTGA. This CDR3 has 15 amino acids. CDR3 sequence: CASSPSGSGGYGYTF.

The V call is TRBV28, the J call TRBJ2-3. CDR3 length: 14 residues. Germline CDR1 and CDR2: MDHEN and SYDVKM. CDR3 protein: CASSSTDSTDTQYF.

The chain combines TRBV2 with TRBJ2-1; TCRdb outputs TRBD1, but without DNA this stays unchecked. The CDR3 covers 14 residues. The germline gives CDR1 SNHLY, CDR2 FYNNEI. The CDR3 spells CASRVPRGLDEQFF.

The chain uses TRBV29-1 and TRBJ2-7; as DNA is missing, the TRBD2 call by TCRdb cannot be tested. The CDR3 loop spans 13 amino acids. The germline gives CDR1 SQVTM, CDR2 ANQGSEA. Here the CDR3 reads CSVVGGWAYEQYF.

The gene calls are TRBV29-1 and TRBJ2-6. The CDR3 covers 15 residues. Germline V gene data show CDR1 as SQVTM and CDR2 as ANQGSEA. CDR3 loop: CSVESVASGANVLTF. The variable domain in full, completed from reference TRBV29-1 and TRBJ2-6, reads SAVISQKPSRDICQRGTSLTIQCQVDSQVTMMFWYRQQPGQSLTLIATANQGSEATYESGFVIDKFPISRPNLTFSTLTVSNMSPEDSSIYLCSVESVASGANVLTFGAGSRLTVL.

The rearrangement uses TRBV28 and TRBJ2-7; TCRdb proposes TRBD1, but this gene call is untestable without DNA. The CDR3 is 15 amino acids. Germline CDR1 is MDHEN and CDR2 is SYDVKM. CDR3 region: CASSLFSGQSYEQYF. The full variable domain, completed using reference TRBV28 and TRBJ2-7, is DVKVTQSSRYLVKRTGEKVFLECVQDMDHENMFWYRQDPGLGLRLIYFSYDVKMKEKGDIPEGYSVSREKKERFSLILESASTNQTSMYLCASSLFSGQSYEQYFGPGTRLTVT.

The V and J genes are TRBV29-1 and TRBJ2-5; TCRdb's D gene call, TRBD1, goes unchecked for lack of DNA. The germline V gene encodes CDR1 SQVTM and CDR2 ANQGSEA. This CDR3 region has 12 residues. The CDR3 loop is CSAPEDRETQYF.

The J gene is TRBJ1-1, the V gene TRBV20-1. There are 16 residues in the CDR3. Looked up from germline, CDR1 is DFQATT and CDR2 is SNEGSKA (reference sequence). The CDR3: CSARKAETQLYTEAFF.

The chain recombines TRBV28 with TRBJ2-7; with no DNA, the TCRdb D assignment of TRBD2 cannot be verified. CDR3 length equals 14 residues. CDR1 is MDHEN and CDR2 is SYDVKM in the germline V gene. The CDR3 here is CASRSGRVPWEQYF.

This chain uses TRBV7-2 with TRBJ1-1; TCRdb lists TRBD1, though no DNA is available to test this call. Germline CDR1 and CDR2: SGHTA and FQGNSA. The CDR3 covers 19 residues. The CDR3 is CASSLILITPQAMNTEAFF.

V is TRBV28 and J is TRBJ1-5; TCRdb calls TRBD1, which cannot be checked without DNA. The CDR3 contains 16 residues. Germline loops: CDR1 MDHEN, CDR2 SYDVKM. CDR3 sequence reads: CASTSYWTVGNQPQHF.

V gene TRBV7-9 combines with J gene TRBJ2-7; TCRdb's D gene call, TRBD1, goes unchecked for lack of DNA. Germline assignment: CDR1 SEHNR and CDR2 FQNEAQ (reference sequence). This CDR3 is built from 13 residues. The CDR3: CASRGDRDYEQYF. The variable domain in full, with the rest retrieved from reference TRBV7-9 and TRBJ2-7, is DTGVSQNPRHKITKRGQNVTFRCDPISEHNRLYWYRQTLGQGPEFLTYFQNEAQLEKSRLLSDRFSAERPKGSFSTLEIQRTEQGDSAMYLCASRGDRDYEQYFGPGTRLTVT.